This T cell receptor beta chain was retrieved from a study of T cells in Graves' hyperthyroidism and ophthalmopathy. This clonotype occurred many times. The junction and the germline gene differ at one end; a read error may be behind it. This CDR3 region has 14 residues. Germline CDR1 LGHDT, CDR2 YNNKEL (reference sequence). Aged 18 to 65, the patients had hyperthyroidism that was newly diagnosed and had lasted under 2 months. Researchers took RNA transcripts and amplified the TCR beta CDR3 regions from them. The HTBI set primed first-round TCR CDR3 RT-PCR. In TCRdb, the multiplex PCR reads were re-called with MiXCR into one record per CDR3 protein. This table has a few hundred thousand distinct CDR3 sequences, 20% to 30% appearing once.

Material: blood. This receptor was taken from a man between 45 and 60 years old with Graves' hyperthyroidism. The gene calls are TRBV3-1 and TRBJ2-1; D is possibly TRBD2 (7 bases). CDR3 residues: CSCRWGGAYNDQFF. The CDR3 nucleotides are TGTTCCTGCAGGTGGGGGGGGGCCTACAATGATCAGTTCTTC.